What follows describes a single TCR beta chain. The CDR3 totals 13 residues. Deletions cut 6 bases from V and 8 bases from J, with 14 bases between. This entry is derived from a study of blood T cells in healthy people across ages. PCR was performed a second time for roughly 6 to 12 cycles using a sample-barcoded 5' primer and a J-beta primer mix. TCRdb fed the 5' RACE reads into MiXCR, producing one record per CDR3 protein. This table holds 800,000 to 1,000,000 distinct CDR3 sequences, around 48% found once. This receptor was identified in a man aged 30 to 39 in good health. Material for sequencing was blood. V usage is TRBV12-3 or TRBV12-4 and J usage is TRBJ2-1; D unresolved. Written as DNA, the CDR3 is TGTGCCAGCAGCTCGACCGGATGGGATGAGCAGTTCTTC. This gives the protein CASSSTGWDEQFF.